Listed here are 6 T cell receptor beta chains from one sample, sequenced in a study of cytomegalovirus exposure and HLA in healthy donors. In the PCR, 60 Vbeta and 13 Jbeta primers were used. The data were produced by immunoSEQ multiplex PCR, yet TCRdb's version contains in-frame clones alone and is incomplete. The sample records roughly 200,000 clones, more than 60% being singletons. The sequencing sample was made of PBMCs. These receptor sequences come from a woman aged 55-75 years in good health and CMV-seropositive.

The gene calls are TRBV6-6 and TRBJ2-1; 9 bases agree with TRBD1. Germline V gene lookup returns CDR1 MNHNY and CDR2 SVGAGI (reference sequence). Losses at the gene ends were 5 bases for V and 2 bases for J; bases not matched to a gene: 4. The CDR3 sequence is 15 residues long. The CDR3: CASSPDRGAYNEQFF. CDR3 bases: TGTGCCAGCAGTCCGGACAGGGGAGCCTACAATGAGCAGTTCTTC.

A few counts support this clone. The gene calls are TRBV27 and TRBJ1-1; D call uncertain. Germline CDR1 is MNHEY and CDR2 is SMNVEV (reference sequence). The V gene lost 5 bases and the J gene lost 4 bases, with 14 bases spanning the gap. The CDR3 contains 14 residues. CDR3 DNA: TGTGCCAGCAGTCAACCGGGCGAGGGCACTGAAGCTTTCTTT. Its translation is CASSQPGEGTEAFF.

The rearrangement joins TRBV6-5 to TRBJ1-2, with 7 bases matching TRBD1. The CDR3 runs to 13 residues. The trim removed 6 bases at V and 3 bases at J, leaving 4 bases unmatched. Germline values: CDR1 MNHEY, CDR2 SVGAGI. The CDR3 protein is CASSPTGDYGYTF. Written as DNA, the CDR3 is TGTGCCAGCAGCCCCACAGGGGACTATGGCTACACCTTC.

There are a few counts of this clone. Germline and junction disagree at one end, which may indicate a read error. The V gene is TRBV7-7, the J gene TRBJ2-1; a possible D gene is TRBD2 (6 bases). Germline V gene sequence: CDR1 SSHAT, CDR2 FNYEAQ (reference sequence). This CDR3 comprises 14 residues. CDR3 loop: CASSLARGSDEQFF. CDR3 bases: TGTGCTAGCAGCTTAGCACGGGGGAGCGATGAGCAGTTCTTC.

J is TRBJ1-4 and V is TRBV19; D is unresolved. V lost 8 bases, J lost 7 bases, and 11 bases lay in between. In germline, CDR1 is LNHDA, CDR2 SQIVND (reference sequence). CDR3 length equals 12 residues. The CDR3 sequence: CASGRVGEKLFF. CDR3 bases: TGTGCCAGTGGGAGGGTTGGTGAAAAACTGTTTTTT.

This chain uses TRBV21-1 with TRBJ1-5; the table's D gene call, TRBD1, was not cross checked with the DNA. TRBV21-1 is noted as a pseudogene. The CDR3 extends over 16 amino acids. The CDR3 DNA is TGTGCCAGCATCCCACACAGGGGGACGGGTTTTGAGCCCCAGCATTTT. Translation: CASIPHRGTGFEPQHF.